This T cell receptor beta chain came from a study of cytomegalovirus exposure and HLA in healthy donors. Overall study findings and caveats: The listing of roughly 160 TCR beta chains classed them as cytomegalovirus-associated.

The PCR employed 60 Vbeta primers together with 13 Jbeta primers. Only in-frame clones appear in the TCRdb table, and some are missing; sequencing was by immunoSEQ multiplex PCR. The table shows 140,000 to 150,000 clones, with about 70% occurring only once. V lost 2 bases and J 7 bases, leaving 11 bases between the germline ends. The CDR3 is made up of 14 amino acids. The germline V gene encodes CDR1 KGHSH and CDR2 LQKENI. A few counts support this clone. Antigen: not known. The chain recombines TRBV18 with TRBJ1-4; D gene uncertain. The sample taken for sequencing was PBMCs. This TCR was recovered from a woman aged 60-70 years in good health and CMV-seropositive. The CDR3 DNA reads as TGTGCCAGCTCACCAATTGGGCTTTTTGAAAAACTGTTTTTT. Encoded protein: CASSPIGLFEKLFF.